This TCR beta chain came from a study of cytomegalovirus exposure and HLA in healthy donors. This clone was detected once. It was with 60 Vbeta and 13 Jbeta primers that the PCR ran. TCRdb's copy holds only in-frame clones and misses some; the assay was immunoSEQ multiplex PCR. Of around 170,000 clones in the sample, around 80% were seen once. This CDR3 spans 14 amino acids. The germline CDR1 and CDR2 sequences are GTSNPN and SVGIG (reference sequence). The V gene lost 5 bases and the J gene lost 5 bases, with 18 bases spanning the gap. The sequenced material came from PBMCs. This chain joins TRBV30 and TRBJ1-1; unclear D gene. The receptor comes from a woman in her forties or fifties in good health and CMV-seropositive. This chain's CDR3 is CAWSPLSGETEAFF. In DNA form, the CDR3 reads TGTGCCTGGTCCCCACTGTCTGGTGAAACTGAAGCTTTCTTT.